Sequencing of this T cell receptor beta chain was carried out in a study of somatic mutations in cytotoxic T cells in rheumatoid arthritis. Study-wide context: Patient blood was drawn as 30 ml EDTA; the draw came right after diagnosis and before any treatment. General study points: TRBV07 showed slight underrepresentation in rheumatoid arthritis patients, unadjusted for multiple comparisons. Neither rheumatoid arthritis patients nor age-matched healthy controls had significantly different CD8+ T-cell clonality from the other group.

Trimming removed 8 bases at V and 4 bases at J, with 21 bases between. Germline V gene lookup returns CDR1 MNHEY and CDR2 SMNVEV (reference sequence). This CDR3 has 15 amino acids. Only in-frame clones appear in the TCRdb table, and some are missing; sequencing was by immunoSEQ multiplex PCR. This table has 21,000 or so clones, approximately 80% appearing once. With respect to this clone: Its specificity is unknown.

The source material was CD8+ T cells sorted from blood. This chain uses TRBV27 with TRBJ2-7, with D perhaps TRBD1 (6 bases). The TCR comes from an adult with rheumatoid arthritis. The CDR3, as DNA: TGTGCCAGCGGCAAGGGGAGCACAGGGACGTACGAGCAGTACTTC. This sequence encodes CASGKGSTGTYEQYF.